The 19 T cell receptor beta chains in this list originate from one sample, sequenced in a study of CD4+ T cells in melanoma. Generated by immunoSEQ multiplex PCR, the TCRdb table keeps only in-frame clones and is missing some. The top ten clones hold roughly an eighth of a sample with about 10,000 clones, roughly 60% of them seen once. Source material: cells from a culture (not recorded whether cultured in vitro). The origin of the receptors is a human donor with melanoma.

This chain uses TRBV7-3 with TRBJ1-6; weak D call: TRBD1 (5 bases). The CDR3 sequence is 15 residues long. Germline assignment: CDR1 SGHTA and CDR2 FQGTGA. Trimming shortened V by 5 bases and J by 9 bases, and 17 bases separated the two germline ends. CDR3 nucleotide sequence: TGTGCCAGCAGCCTCAGCGGAGGCGGGGGTTCACCCCTCCACTTT. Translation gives CASSLSGGGGSPLHF.

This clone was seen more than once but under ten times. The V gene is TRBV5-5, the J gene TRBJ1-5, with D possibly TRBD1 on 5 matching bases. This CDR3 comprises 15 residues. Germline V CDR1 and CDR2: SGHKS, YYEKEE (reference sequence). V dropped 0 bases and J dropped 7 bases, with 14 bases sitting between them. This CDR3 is CASSLADTTAQPQHF. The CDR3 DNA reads TGTGCCAGCAGCTTGGCGGACACCACGGCCCAGCCCCAGCATTTT.

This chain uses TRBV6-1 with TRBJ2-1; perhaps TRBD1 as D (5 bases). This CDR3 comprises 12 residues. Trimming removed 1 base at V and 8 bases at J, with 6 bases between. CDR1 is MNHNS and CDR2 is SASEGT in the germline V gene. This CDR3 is CASSEVGDEQFF. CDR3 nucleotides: TGTGCCAGCAGTGAAGTAGGGGATGAGCAGTTCTTC.

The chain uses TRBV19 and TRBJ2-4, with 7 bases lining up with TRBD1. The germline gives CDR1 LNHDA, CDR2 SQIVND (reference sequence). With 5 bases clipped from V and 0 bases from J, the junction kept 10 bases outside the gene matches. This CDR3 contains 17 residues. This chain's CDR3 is CASSVRDRGLAKNIQYF. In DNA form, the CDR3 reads TGTGCCAGTAGTGTCCGGGACAGAGGCCTAGCCAAAAACATTCAGTACTTC.

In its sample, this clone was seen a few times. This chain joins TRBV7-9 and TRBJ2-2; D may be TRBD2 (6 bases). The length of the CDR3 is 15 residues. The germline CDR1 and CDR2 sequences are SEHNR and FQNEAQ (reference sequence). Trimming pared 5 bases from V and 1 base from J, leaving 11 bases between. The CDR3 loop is CASSVWRGNTGELFF. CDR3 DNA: TGTGCCAGCAGCGTATGGAGGGGGAACACCGGGGAGCTGTTTTTT.

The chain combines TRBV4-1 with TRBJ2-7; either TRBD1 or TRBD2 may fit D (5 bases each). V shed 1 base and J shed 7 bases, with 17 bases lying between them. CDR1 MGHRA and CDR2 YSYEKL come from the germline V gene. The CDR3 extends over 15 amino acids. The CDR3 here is CASSQVGTGLREQYF. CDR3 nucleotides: TGCGCCAGCAGCCAAGTCGGGACGGGATTGAGGGAGCAGTACTTC.

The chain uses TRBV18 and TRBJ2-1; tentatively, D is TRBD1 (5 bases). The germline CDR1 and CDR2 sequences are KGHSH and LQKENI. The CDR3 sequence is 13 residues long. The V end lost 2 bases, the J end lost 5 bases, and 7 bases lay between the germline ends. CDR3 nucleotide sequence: TGTGCCAGCTCACCATCCAGGGACAATGAGCAGTTCTTC. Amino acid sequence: CASSPSRDNEQFF.

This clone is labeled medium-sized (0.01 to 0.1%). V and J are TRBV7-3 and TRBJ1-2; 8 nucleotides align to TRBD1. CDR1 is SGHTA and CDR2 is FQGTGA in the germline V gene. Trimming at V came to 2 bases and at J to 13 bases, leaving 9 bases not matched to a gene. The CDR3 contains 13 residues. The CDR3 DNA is TGTGCCAGCAGCTTATTTGAGGGACAGGCGCTCACCTTC. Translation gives CASSLFEGQALTF.

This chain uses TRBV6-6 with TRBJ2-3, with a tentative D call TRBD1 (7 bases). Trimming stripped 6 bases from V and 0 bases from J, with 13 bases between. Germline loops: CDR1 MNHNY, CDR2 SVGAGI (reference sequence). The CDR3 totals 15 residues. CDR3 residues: CASRAQGTSTDTQYF. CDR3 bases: TGTGCCAGCAGAGCACAGGGGACTAGCACAGATACGCAGTATTTT.

The CDR3 DNA follows: TGTGCCAGCAGCCCCGGGACAGGGATATACGGGGCCAACGTCCTGACTTTC. Protein product: CASSPGTGIYGANVLTF. The chain has TRBV7-9 and TRBJ2-6; 9 bases match TRBD1. Germline lookup yields CDR1 SEHNR and CDR2 FQNEAQ (reference sequence). The CDR3 runs to 17 residues. V was pared by 5 bases and J by 4 bases, with 9 bases of the junction left unmatched.

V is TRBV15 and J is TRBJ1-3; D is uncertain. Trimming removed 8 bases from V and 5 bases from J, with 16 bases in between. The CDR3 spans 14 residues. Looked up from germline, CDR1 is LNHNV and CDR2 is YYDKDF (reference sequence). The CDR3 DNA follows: TGTGCCACCTCAAGGGAACTAAACCGAAACACCATATATTTT. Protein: CATSRELNRNTIYF.

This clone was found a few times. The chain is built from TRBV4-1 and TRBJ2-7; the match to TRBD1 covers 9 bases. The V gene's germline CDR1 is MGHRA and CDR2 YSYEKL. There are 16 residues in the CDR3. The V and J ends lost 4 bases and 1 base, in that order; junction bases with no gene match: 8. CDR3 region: CASSLPRTGESYEQYF. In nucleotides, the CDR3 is TGCGCCAGCAGCCTCCCTCGGACAGGGGAGTCCTACGAGCAGTACTTC.

The CDR3 loop reads CASSPTRNEQYF. The DNA of the CDR3 is TGTGCCAGCAGCCCGACCAGGAACGAGCAGTACTTC. The rearrangement joins TRBV11-2 to TRBJ2-7; D gene unclear. V lost 5 bases to trimming and J lost 5 bases, with 10 bases between them. There are 12 residues in the CDR3. The germline CDR1 and CDR2 sequences are SGHAT and FQNNGV.

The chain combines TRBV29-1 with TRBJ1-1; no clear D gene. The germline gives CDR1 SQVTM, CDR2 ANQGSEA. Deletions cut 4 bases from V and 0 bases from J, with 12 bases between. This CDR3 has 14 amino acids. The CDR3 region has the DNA TGCAGCGTTGCGTATGGGTTCATGAACACTGAAGCTTTCTTT. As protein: CSVAYGFMNTEAFF.

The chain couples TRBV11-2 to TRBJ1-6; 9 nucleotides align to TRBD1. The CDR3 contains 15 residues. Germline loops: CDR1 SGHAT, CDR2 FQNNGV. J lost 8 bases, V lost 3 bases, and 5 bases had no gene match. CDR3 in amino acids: CASSFGQGKDSPLHF. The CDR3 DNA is TGTGCCAGCAGCTTTGGACAGGGGAAGGATTCACCCCTCCACTTT.

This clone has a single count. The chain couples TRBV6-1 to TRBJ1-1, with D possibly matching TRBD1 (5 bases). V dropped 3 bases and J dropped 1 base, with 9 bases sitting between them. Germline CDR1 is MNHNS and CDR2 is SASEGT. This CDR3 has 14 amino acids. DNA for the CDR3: TGTGCCAGCAGTGAGACAGAGGCGAACACTGAAGCTTTCTTT. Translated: CASSETEANTEAFF.

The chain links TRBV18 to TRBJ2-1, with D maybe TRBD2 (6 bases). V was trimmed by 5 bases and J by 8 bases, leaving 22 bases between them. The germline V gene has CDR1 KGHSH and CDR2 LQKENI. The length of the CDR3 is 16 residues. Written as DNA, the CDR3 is TGTGCCAGCTCAGAAGGCGGGGCCCCGAGCCTGCATGAGCAGTTCTTC. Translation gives CASSEGGAPSLHEQFF.

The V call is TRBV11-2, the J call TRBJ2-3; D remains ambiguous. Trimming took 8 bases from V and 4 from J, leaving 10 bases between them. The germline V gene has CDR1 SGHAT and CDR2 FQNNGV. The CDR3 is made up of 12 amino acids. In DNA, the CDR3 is TGTGCCAGCTCCCCATACTCAGATACGCAGTATTTT. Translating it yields CASSPYSDTQYF.

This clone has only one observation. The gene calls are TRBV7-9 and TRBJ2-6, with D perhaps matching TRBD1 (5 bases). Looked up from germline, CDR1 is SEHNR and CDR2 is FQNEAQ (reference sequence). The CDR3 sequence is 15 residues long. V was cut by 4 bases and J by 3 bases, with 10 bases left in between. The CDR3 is CASSSRVGGANVLTF. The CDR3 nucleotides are TGTGCCAGCAGCTCCAGGGTAGGTGGGGCCAACGTCCTGACTTTC.